This entry lists 12 T cell receptor beta chains sequenced from one sample in a study of T cell repertoires in cytomegalovirus infection. No cognate antigen is known for these TCRs. TCRdb independently ran MiXCR on the reads; one entry per CDR3 protein. The sample has about 220,000 distinct CDR3 sequences, around 35% seen once. Material: CD8+ T cells from cultured PBMCs, obtained from culture after CMV antigen stimulation. These TCRs come from a human donor in good health (CMV status not recorded). Some clones in this sample may be carry-over from other donors' samples.

This chain uses TRBV27 with TRBJ1-5; D remains unclear. CDR3 length equals 13 residues. Trimming shortened V by 5 bases and J by 2 bases, and 7 bases separated the two germline ends. Germline V gives CDR1 MNHEY, CDR2 SMNVEV (reference sequence). CDR3 residues: CASSREGNQPQHF. CDR3 DNA sequence: TGTGCCAGCAGTCGGGAGGGCAATCAGCCCCAGCATTTT.

As to this clonotype: One junction end disagrees with the germline gene, perhaps due to a read error. The J gene is TRBJ2-7, the V gene TRBV7-3; no definite D call. The germline gives CDR1 SGHTA, CDR2 FQGTGA. CDR3 length: 14 amino acids. The CDR3 DNA sequence: TGTGCCAGCAGCTTAGGTGGGCCCACCCACGACCAGCACTTC. It yields the protein CASSLGGPTHDQHF.

The chain employs TRBV28 and TRBJ2-7; 10 bases are shared with TRBD2. Germline CDR1 MDHEN, CDR2 SYDVKM. The CDR3 is 13 residues long. The V gene end was trimmed by 8 bases and the J gene end by 4 bases; junction bases not matched to a gene: 5. CDR3 in DNA: TGTGCCAGCCTCAGCGGGGGGGTTTACGAGCAGTACTTC. Residues: CASLSGGVYEQYF.

This clonotype was seen a handful of times. The chain employs TRBV7-9 and TRBJ2-1, with D possibly matching TRBD1 (5 bases). Trimming removed 5 bases from V and 0 bases from J, with 14 bases in between. This CDR3 comprises 16 residues. Germline V lookup: CDR1 SEHNR, CDR2 FQNEAQ (reference sequence). The CDR3 here is CASSDAGSSSYNEQFF. The CDR3, as DNA: TGTGCCAGCAGCGACGCAGGGTCAAGCTCCTACAATGAGCAGTTCTTC.

This clonotype occurred many times. The J gene is TRBJ1-1, the V gene TRBV7-4; tentative D call: TRBD1 (5 bases). The germline CDR1 and CDR2 sequences are SGHVT and SQSDAQ. Trimming took 5 bases from V and 4 from J, leaving 14 bases between them. The CDR3 spans 14 residues. CDR3: CASSPIGGSTEAFF. The CDR3 DNA is TGTGCCAGCAGCCCCATTGGGGGTAGCACTGAAGCTTTCTTT.

The chain recombines TRBV6-1 with TRBJ1-3, with 7 bases identical to TRBD1. The CDR3 runs to 14 residues. V gave up 5 bases and J gave up 4 bases; unmatched junction bases: 5. Germline V gene data show CDR1 as MNHNS and CDR2 as SASEGT. In DNA, the CDR3 is TGTGCCAGCAGTTCTTGGACAGGAGGAAACACCATATATTTT. It specifies CASSSWTGGNTIYF.

V gene TRBV27 combines with J gene TRBJ1-2, with 8 positions matching TRBD1. The CDR3 has 18 amino acids. Germline trimming cut 5 bases from V and 1 base from J; bases unmatched to any gene: 15. Germline V gene lookup returns CDR1 MNHEY and CDR2 SMNVEV (reference sequence). CDR3 sequence: CASSQHRAGGFGNYGYTF. In DNA, the CDR3 is TGTGCCAGCAGTCAACACCGGGCAGGGGGCTTTGGTAACTATGGCTACACCTTC.

The chain employs TRBV6-5 and TRBJ2-7; weak D call: TRBD2 (6 bases). Germline CDR1 MNHEY, CDR2 SVGAGI. Trimming removed 6 bases from V and 3 bases from J, with 15 bases in between. The CDR3 runs to 14 residues. CDR3 sequence: CASRGGRDVYEQYF. DNA for the CDR3: TGTGCCAGCAGGGGGGGACGGGACGTCTACGAGCAGTACTTC.

This clonotype has a handful of counts. The rearrangement uses TRBV6-6 and TRBJ2-4; D call uncertain. Germline V CDR1 and CDR2: MNHNY, SVGAGI (reference sequence). This CDR3 has 13 residues. The ends were cut back, 11 bases at V and 0 bases at J, with 11 bases in the middle. This chain's CDR3 is CAVNYLAKNIQYF. CDR3 nucleotides: TGTGCCGTTAATTACCTAGCCAAAAACATTCAGTACTTC.

The V call is TRBV7-8, the J call TRBJ2-1; D is unclear. V dropped 2 bases and J dropped 7 bases, with 18 bases sitting between them. This CDR3 has 16 amino acids. Per the germline V gene, CDR1 is SGHVS and CDR2 is FQNEAQ. The CDR3 DNA reads TGTGCCAGCAGCTTATTGGAGCCCCAAACCCCTAATGAGCAGTTCTTC. Amino acid sequence: CASSLLEPQTPNEQFF.

The V and J genes are TRBV7-1 and TRBJ1-3, with 7 bases fitting TRBD1. TRBV7-1 is an ORF; its function is uncertain. The CDR3 totals 17 residues. The J segment lost 4 bases and the V segment lost 3 bases, leaving 12 bases of the junction unmatched. DNA for the CDR3: TGTGCCAGCAGCTCTTCACCAAGGGGGCGCCGGGGAAACACCATATATTTT. Translating it yields CASSSSPRGRRGNTIYF.

The rearrangement uses TRBV11-2 and TRBJ2-2; a weak D match, TRBD1 (6 bases). CDR1 is SGHAT and CDR2 is FQNNGV in the germline V gene. The CDR3 runs to 16 residues. V dropped 0 bases and J dropped 2 bases, with 10 bases sitting between them. CDR3 loop: CASSLEGQTNTGELFF. Written as DNA, the CDR3 is TGTGCCAGCAGCTTAGAGGGACAAACTAACACCGGGGAGCTGTTTTTT.